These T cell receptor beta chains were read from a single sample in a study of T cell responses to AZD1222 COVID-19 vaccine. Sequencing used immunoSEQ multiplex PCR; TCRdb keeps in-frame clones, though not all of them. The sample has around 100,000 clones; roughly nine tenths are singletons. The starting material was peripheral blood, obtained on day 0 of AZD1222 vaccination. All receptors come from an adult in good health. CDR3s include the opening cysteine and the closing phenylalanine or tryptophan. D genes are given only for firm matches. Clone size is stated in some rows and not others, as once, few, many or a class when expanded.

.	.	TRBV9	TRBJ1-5	CASRQEPQHF	TGTGCCAGCAGACAGGAGCCCCAGCATTTT
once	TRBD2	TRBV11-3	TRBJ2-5	CASSSLPGTSGGKTQYF	TGTGCCAGCAGCTCATTACCCGGGACTAGCGGTGGGAAGACCCAGTACTTC
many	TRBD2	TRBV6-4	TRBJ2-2	CASSDLSGKDTGELFF	TGTGCCAGCAGTGACCTTAGCGGGAAAGACACCGGGGAGCTGTTTTTT
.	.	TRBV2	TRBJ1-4	CASSTDEKLFF	TGTGCCAGCAGTACGGATGAAAAACTGTTTTTT
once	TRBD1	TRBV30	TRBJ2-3	CASTWDSGTDTQYF	TGTGCCTCAACTTGGGACAGTGGCACAGATACGCAGTATTTT
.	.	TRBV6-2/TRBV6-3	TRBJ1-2	CASSYSGTYYGYTF	TGTGCCAGCAGTTACTCGGGGACATACTATGGCTACACCTTC
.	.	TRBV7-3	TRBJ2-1	CASSSSQNEQFF	TGTGCCAGCAGCTCCTCACAGAATGAGCAGTTCTTC
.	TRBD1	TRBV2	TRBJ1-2	CASNRPGQGTNYGYTF	TGTGCCAGCAACAGACCGGGACAGGGGACTAACTATGGCTACACCTTC
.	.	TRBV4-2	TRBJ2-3	CASSQEAGTSWSTQYF	TGTGCCAGCAGCCAAGAAGCGGGCACTAGCTGGAGTACGCAGTATTTT
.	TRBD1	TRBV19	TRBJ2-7	CASKPQGAGEQYF	TGTGCCAGTAAACCTCAGGGGGCGGGCGAGCAGTACTTC
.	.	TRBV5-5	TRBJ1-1	CASSPRQGGGRDTEAFF	TGTGCCAGCAGCCCCCGACAAGGGGGAGGCCGGGACACTGAAGCTTTCTTT
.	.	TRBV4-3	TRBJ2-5	CASSQDRQAETQYF	TGCGCCAGCAGCCAAGATCGGCAGGCAGAGACCCAGTACTTC
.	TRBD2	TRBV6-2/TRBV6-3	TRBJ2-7	CASSPTNRLAGAEQYF	TGTGCCAGCAGTCCGACTAATCGGCTAGCGGGAGCCGAGCAGTACTTC
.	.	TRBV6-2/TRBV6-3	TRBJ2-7	CASSYPPRQRFPYEQYF	TGTGCCAGCAGTTACCCCCCCAGACAGAGGTTCCCCTACGAGCAGTACTTC
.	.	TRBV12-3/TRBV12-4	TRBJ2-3	CASSGGDTQYF	TGTGCCAGCAGTGGGGGTGATACGCAGTATTTT
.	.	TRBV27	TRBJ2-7	CASSRSDSYEQYF	TGTGCCAGCAGTCGATCCGACTCCTACGAGCAGTACTTC
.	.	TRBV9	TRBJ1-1	CASSVDPGRKTEAFF	TGTGCCAGCAGCGTAGATCCAGGGCGAAAAACTGAAGCTTTCTTT
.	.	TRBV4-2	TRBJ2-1	CASSQDSSQFF	TGTGCCAGCAGCCAAGATTCTTCGCAGTTCTTC
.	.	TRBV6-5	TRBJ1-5	CASSYIPDIRNQPQHF	TGTGCCAGCAGTTATATCCCCGACATCCGGAATCAGCCCCAGCATTTT
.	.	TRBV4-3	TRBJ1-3	CASSQESRRSSGNTIYF	TGCGCCAGCAGCCAAGAATCACGCAGGAGCTCTGGAAACACCATATATTTT
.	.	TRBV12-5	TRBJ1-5	CASGSDNQPQHF	TGTGCTAGTGGTTCGGATAATCAGCCCCAGCATTTT
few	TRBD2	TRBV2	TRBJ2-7	CASSERLAGEQYF	TGTGCCAGCAGCGAACGACTAGCGGGTGAGCAGTACTTC
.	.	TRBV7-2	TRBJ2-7	CASSFRGVGEQYF	TGTGCCAGCAGCTTCAGAGGGGTCGGGGAGCAGTACTTC
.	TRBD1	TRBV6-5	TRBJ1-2	CASSLQGALDGYTF	TGTGCCAGCAGCTTACAGGGGGCGTTGGATGGCTACACCTTC
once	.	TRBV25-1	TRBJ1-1	CASSESLGLSTEAFF	TGTGCCAGCAGTGAATCTCTAGGGTTGAGCACTGAAGCTTTCTTT
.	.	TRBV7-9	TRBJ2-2	CASSVDRRDSGELFF	TGTGCCAGCAGCGTGGACAGAAGAGACTCCGGGGAGCTGTTTTTT
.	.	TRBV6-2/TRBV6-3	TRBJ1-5	CASSDPQTNQPQHF	TGTGCCAGCAGCGATCCGCAAACCAATCAGCCCCAGCATTTT
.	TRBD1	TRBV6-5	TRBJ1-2	CASSYVTGQGGGYTF	TGTGCCAGCAGTTACGTAACCGGACAGGGGGGTGGCTACACCTTC
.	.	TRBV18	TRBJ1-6	CASSPGIGSPLHF	TGTGCCAGCTCACCAGGGATAGGGTCACCCCTCCACTTT
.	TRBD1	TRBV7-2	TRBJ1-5	CASSYATGSNQPQHF	TGTGCCAGCAGCTACGCGACAGGGTCCAATCAGCCCCAGCATTTT
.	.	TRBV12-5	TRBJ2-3	CASGLIARTDTQYF	TGTGCTAGTGGTTTGATCGCGCGCACAGATACGCAGTATTTT
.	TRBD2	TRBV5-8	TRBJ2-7	CASSPTSGRATTYEQYF	TGTGCCAGCAGCCCGACTAGCGGGAGGGCCACCACCTACGAGCAGTACTTC
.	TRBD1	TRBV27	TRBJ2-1	CASSFQGAGSYNEQFF	TGTGCCAGCAGTTTTCAGGGGGCTGGGTCCTACAATGAGCAGTTCTTC
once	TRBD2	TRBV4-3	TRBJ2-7	CASSQELAGSYEQYF	TGCGCCAGCAGCCAAGAACTAGCGGGATCCTACGAGCAGTACTTC
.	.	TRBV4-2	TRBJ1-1	CASSQGRDSEAFF	TGTGCCAGCAGCCAAGGTCGAGACAGTGAAGCTTTCTTT
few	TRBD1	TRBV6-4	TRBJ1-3	CASSEPGQLRHSFGNTIYF	TGTGCCAGCAGTGAACCGGGACAGTTGAGACATAGCTTTGGAAACACCATATATTTT
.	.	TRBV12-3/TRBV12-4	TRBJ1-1	CASSHGRNTEAFF	TGTGCCAGCAGCCACGGACGGAACACTGAAGCTTTCTTT
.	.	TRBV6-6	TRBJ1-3	CASSYSIVRVTNTIYF	TGTGCCAGCAGTTACTCTATTGTCAGGGTGACAAACACCATATATTTT
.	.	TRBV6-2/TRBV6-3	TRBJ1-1	CASSYRTDTEAFF	TGTGCCAGCAGTTACCGGACGGACACTGAAGCTTTCTTT
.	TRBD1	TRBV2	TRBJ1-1	CASIPRGQVTPEAFF	TGTGCCAGCATTCCACGGGGACAGGTGACCCCTGAAGCTTTCTTT
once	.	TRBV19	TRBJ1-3	CASSETGVFDPSGNTIYF	TGTGCCAGTAGTGAGACCGGGGTATTTGACCCCTCTGGAAACACCATATATTTT
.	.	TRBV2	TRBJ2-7	CASSVKFSYEQYF	TGTGCCAGCAGTGTGAAATTCTCCTACGAGCAGTACTTC
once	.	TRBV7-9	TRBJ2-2	CASSSEGGANTGELFF	TGTGCCAGCAGCTCAGAGGGGGGTGCGAACACCGGGGAGCTGTTTTTT
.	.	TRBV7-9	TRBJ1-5	CASSRGRINNQPQHF	TGTGCCAGCAGCCGGGGACGGATAAACAATCAGCCCCAGCATTTT
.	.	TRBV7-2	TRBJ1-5	CASTQSGPAFNQPQHF	TGTGCCAGCACCCAATCCGGCCCGGCTTTCAATCAGCCCCAGCATTTT
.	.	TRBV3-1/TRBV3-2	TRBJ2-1	CASSQDAIPNEQFF	TGTGCCAGCAGCCAAGACGCGATCCCCAATGAGCAGTTCTTC
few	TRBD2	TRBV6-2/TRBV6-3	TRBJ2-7	CASSEHGTSGLYEQYF	TGTGCCAGCAGTGAGCACGGGACTAGCGGGCTTTACGAGCAGTACTTC
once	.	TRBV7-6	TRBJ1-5	CASSPGAGRGNQPQHF	TGTGCCAGCAGCCCAGGGGCGGGCAGAGGGAATCAGCCCCAGCATTTT
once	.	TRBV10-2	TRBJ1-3	CASSDGHYSGNTIYF	TGCGCCAGCAGTGATGGACACTATTCTGGAAACACCATATATTTT
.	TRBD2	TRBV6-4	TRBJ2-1	CASSGETSGNNEQFF	TGTGCCAGCAGTGGTGAGACTAGCGGCAACAATGAGCAGTTCTTC
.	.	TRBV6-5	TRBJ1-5	CASSLVRAAITPQHF	TGTGCCAGCAGTTTGGTTAGGGCTGCAATTACGCCCCAGCATTTT
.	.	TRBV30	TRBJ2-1	CAWSVTQTNNEQFF	TGTGCCTGGAGTGTTACCCAAACTAACAATGAGCAGTTCTTC
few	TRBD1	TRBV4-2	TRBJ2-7	CASSPGVGTGGYEQYF	TGTGCCAGCAGCCCCGGAGTCGGGACAGGTGGTTACGAGCAGTACTTC